The entry below describes one T cell receptor (beta chain). A count is missing, but by frequency this clonotype is medium-sized (0.01 to 0.1%). Its antigen is still unknown. Density gradient separation was used to isolate peripheral blood mononuclear cells from healthy donor buffy coats. Negative magnetic separation using EasySep or MojoSort CD8+ T cell isolation kits was how the study enriched total CD8+ T cells. An RNeasy Mini Kit was used to extract total RNA from duplicate vials of some 150,000 sorted CD8+ T cells per subset. PBMCs were used either fresh or after being cryopreserved in fetal bovine serum containing 10% DMSO. Fluorescence-activated cell sorting on a FACSAria III was used to sort the CD8+ T cell subsets to purity. The record originates from a study of human CD8 memory T cell subsets (dated by TCRdb to between 2020 and 2021). Looking at the study overall: To assess clonal relationships, the TCRbeta repertoires of stem-like (TSTEM), progenitor exhausted-like (TPEX) and effector memory CD8+ T cell subsets were compared. Six or seven donors each provided TSTEM, TPEX and effector memory subsets, from which TCRbeta repertoires were obtained. What the work shows at the level of the full study, not this receptor alone: Normalized Shannon-Wiener diversity was similarly high in TSTEM and TPEX subsets, while effector memory subsets were less diverse by comparison. Based on Chao1 estimates, TSTEM subsets appeared to have greater repertoire diversity than TPEX subsets, which may reflect a broader range of specificities. Only TCRbeta chains were sequenced, and repertoire comparisons were based on 5 to 7 donors, with testing performed by paired t-tests and Bonferroni correction. Clonotypes were shared with effector memory cells by both stem-like subsets, but only minimal overlap was found between TSTEM and TPEX repertoires, suggesting distinct antigen spectra.

Reading from cysteine to phenylalanine, the CDR3 counts 13 amino acids. Only the protein sequence is given. The germline V gene gives CDR1 as SQVTM and CDR2 as ANQGSEA. A Human TCR Profiling Kit was used to prepare UMI-labeled 5' RACE TCRbeta libraries. Every TCRbeta library was prepared in parallel with an identical number of PCR cycles. Regarding the original processing steps: Between about 2,600 and 20,000 functional CDR3beta clonotypes were contained in each TCRbeta library. MIGEC 1.2.9 was used for UMI extraction and consensus assembly, with at least three reads per UMI being required. MiXCR 3.0.3 was used to extract the in-frame CDR3beta repertoires. Each sample was downsampled to 42,000 randomly selected UMIs before diversity metrics were computed in VDJtools 1.2.1. Repertoire overlap metrics D, R and F2 were calculated in VDJtools for the top 3,000 clones of each sample pair. TCRdb reprocessed the sequencing reads and holds a single record per CDR3 protein sequence, with no DNA. The V and J calls shown here were made by TCRdb, not taken from the authors' results. This sample's records show 4,500 to 6,000 distinct CDR3 sequences. The biggest ten clones account for around 19% of the sample.

The TCR originated in a human donor in good health. Here the chain combines TRBV29-1 and TRBJ1-1. Sequenced input: CD8+ T cells from PBMCs. The CDR3 protein: CSASRGDSAEAFF.